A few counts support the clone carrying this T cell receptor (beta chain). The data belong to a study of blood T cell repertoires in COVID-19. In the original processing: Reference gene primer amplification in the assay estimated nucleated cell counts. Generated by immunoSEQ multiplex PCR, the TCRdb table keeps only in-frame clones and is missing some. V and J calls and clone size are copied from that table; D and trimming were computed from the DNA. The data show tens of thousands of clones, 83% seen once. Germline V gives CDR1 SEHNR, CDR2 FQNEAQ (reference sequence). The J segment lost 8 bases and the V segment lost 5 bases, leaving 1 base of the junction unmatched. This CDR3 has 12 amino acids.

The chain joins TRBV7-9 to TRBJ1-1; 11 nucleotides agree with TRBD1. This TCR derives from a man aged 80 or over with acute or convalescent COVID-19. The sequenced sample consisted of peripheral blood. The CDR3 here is CASSRTGGEAFF. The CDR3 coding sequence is TGTGCCAGCAGCCGGACAGGGGGCGAAGCTTTCTTT.